One T cell receptor beta chain is described in this entry. The sample belongs to a study of blood T cell repertoires in COVID-19. Overall study context: COVID-19 samples collected from the United States, Italy and Spain covered acute and convalescent phases. PBMCs, B-cell-depleted T cells, or T cells provided the cDNA or gDNA that made up the material.

CDR1 is MNHEY and CDR2 is SVGAGI in the germline V gene. This CDR3 has 14 amino acids. V lost 7 bases to trimming and J lost 2 bases, with 11 bases between them. Assay used: immunoSEQ multiplex PCR; TCRdb lists only in-frame clones, some missing. The repertoire holds over 85,000 clones, with 91% as singletons. V usage is TRBV6-5 and J usage is TRBJ2-2; D is ambiguous. This receptor was obtained from a man aged 18-30 years with acute or convalescent COVID-19. The sequenced sample was peripheral blood. In DNA form, the CDR3 reads TGTGCCAGCACAGAGACTGATAACACCGGGGAGCTGTTTTTT. This sequence encodes CASTETDNTGELFF.